The next 9 T cell receptor beta chains were all read from a single sample in a study of regulatory T cells in long-lasting Graves disease. Arm-PCR of CDR3 regions and iRepertoire HTBI primers were used to build TCR beta libraries. TCRdb analysed the multiplex PCR reads with MiXCR anew, one entry per CDR3 protein. The table lists approximately 250,000 distinct CDR3 sequences, about 16% of them singletons. The time point here: newly diagnosed GD, antithyroid drugs for less than 3 months. Making the TCR library involved RNA that had been extracted from PBMCs. The specimen comprised peripheral blood mononuclear cells (PBMCs), sampled at new diagnosis, from a patient treated with antithyroid drugs. The receptors stem from a female donor with Graves disease.

This clonotype was found a few times. V is TRBV10-2 and J is TRBJ1-2; no clear D. There are 12 residues in the CDR3. Trimming shortened V by 4 bases and J by 4 bases, and 7 bases separated the two germline ends. The germline V gene has CDR1 WSHSY and CDR2 SAAADI. The DNA for the CDR3 is TGCGCCAGCAGTGGAAGCCTCTATGGCTACACCTTC. Its translation: CASSGSLYGYTF.

The chain employs TRBV20-1 and TRBJ2-5, with D possibly called TRBD1 or TRBD2 (7 bases each). The CDR3 spans 14 residues. Trimming removed 3 bases at V and 5 bases at J, with 16 bases between. Germline V lookup: CDR1 DFQATT, CDR2 SNEGSKA (reference sequence). Written as DNA, the CDR3 is TGCAGTGCTAGTACAGGGGCGCGGGAGGAGACCCAGTACTTC. Translated: CSASTGAREETQYF.

The sample holds many counts of this clonotype. The V gene is TRBV24-1, the J gene TRBJ1-4; D gene ambiguous. CDR1 and CDR2 from the germline V gene are KGHDR and SFDVKD. Trimming left V 0 bases short and J 8 bases short, with 6 bases between. This CDR3 is built from 13 residues. The CDR3 DNA reads TGTGCCACCAGTGATTTGAGTGGGGAAAAACTGTTTTTT. Its protein is CATSDLSGEKLFF.

This rearrangement joins TRBV9 to TRBJ2-2; D may be TRBD1 or TRBD2 (6 bases each). Deletions cut 0 bases from V and 8 bases from J, with 11 bases between. The V gene's germline CDR1 is SGDLS and CDR2 YYNGEE. The CDR3 contains 14 residues. CDR3 bases: TGTGCCAGCAGCGTAGACGGGGGCGCGGGGGAGCTGTTTTTT. It specifies CASSVDGGAGELFF.

V gene TRBV11-2 combines with J gene TRBJ2-5; 13 nucleotides align to TRBD2. This CDR3 has 18 residues. The V gene's germline CDR1 is SGHAT and CDR2 FQNNGV. V gave up 5 bases and J gave up 5 bases; unmatched junction bases: 14. The CDR3 region has the DNA TGTGCCAGCAGCCCATCGGATAGACTAGCGGGAGGCGGTGAGACCCAGTACTTC. Translated: CASSPSDRLAGGGETQYF. The full variable domain, completed using reference TRBV11-2 and TRBJ2-5, is EAGVAQSPRYKIIEKRQSVAFWCNPISGHATLYWYQQILGQGPKLLIQFQNNGVVDDSQLPKDRFSAERLKGVDSTLKIQPAKLEDSAVYLCASSPSDRLAGGGETQYFGPGTRLLVL.

In its sample, this clonotype was seen many times. The chain is built from TRBV29-1 and TRBJ2-1, with 16 positions matching TRBD2. Germline V CDR1 and CDR2: SQVTM, ANQGSEA. The CDR3 spans 15 residues. With V trimmed by 4 bases and J by 15 bases, 12 bases remained unmatched. CDR3 protein: CSVVDPGLAGGPGFF. The CDR3 DNA sequence: TGCAGCGTTGTGGATCCGGGACTAGCGGGAGGGCCAGGGTTCTTC.

This clonotype was counted many times. This chain connects TRBV12-3 or TRBV12-4 to TRBJ2-1; the D call may be TRBD1 or TRBD2 (5 bases each). V was trimmed by 1 base and J by 10 bases, leaving 11 bases between them. This CDR3 is 13 amino acids long. The CDR3 spells CASSLGRGREQFF. CDR3 DNA: TGTGCCAGCAGTTTAGGTCGGGGCCGGGAGCAGTTCTTC.

This clonotype came up many times. The rearrangement links TRBV11-2 to TRBJ2-3; D gene uncertain. The CDR3 consists of 16 residues. Germline CDR1 is SGHAT and CDR2 is FQNNGV. V gave up 3 bases and J gave up 0 bases, with 13 bases separating them. This CDR3 is CASSFIRRSSTDTQYF. DNA of the CDR3: TGTGCCAGCAGCTTTATCAGGAGATCTAGCACAGATACGCAGTATTTT.

This clonotype was found many times. The rearrangement links TRBV5-1 to TRBJ1-6; D is unresolved. CDR3 length: 14 amino acids. Germline lookup yields CDR1 SGHRS and CDR2 YFSETQ. The V end lost 0 bases, the J end lost 5 bases, and 6 bases lay between the germline ends. CDR3 amino acids: CASSLVPDNSPLHF. For the CDR3, the DNA is TGCGCCAGCAGCTTGGTTCCGGATAATTCACCCCTCCACTTT.